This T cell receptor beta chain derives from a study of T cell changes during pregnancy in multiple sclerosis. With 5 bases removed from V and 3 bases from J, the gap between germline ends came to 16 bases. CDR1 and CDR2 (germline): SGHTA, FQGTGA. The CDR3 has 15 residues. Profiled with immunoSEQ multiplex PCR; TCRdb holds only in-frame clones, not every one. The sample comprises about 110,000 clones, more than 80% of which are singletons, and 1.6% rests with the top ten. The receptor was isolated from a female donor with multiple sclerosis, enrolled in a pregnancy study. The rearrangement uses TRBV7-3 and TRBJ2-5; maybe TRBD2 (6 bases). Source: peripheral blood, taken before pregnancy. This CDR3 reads CASSVNAGPEETQYF. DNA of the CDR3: TGTGCCAGCAGCGTTAACGCGGGGCCGGAAGAGACCCAGTACTTC. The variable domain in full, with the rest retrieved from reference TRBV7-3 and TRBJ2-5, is GAGVSQTPSNKVTEKGKYVELRCDPISGHTALYWYRQSLGQGPEFLIYFQGTGAADDSGLPNDRFFAVRPEGSVSTLKIQRTERGDSAVYLCASSVNAGPEETQYFGPGTRLLVL.